The 17 T cell receptor beta chains below come from one sample, sequenced in a study of PD-L1 blockade in urothelial cancer. The sample's time point: pretreatment peripheral blood. Assay: immunoSEQ multiplex PCR; the TCRdb copy retains only in-frame clones and omits some. The sample contains 65,000 to 90,000 clones, 84% of which appear only once. The material was PBMCs, obtained around atezolizumab (anti-PD-L1) treatment. The receptors here all came from a woman between 65 and 79 years old with urothelial cancer.

The V call is TRBV29-1, the J call TRBJ2-7; D gene unclear. CDR1 SQVTM and CDR2 ANQGSEA come from the germline V gene. Trimming shortened V by 7 bases and J by 2 bases, and 9 bases separated the two germline ends. The length of the CDR3 is 11 residues. CDR3 DNA sequence: TGCAGCGCCGCGCGTACCTACGAGCAGTACTTC. It translates to CSAARTYEQYF.

The chain carries TRBV7-9 and TRBJ2-7; a possible D gene is TRBD2 (6 bases). This CDR3 spans 14 amino acids. Germline assignment: CDR1 SEHNR and CDR2 FQNEAQ (reference sequence). Trimming shortened V by 0 bases and J by 3 bases, and 9 bases separated the two germline ends. DNA for the CDR3: TGTGCCAGCAGCTTAGCTAGCGGAGACTACGAGCAGTACTTC. This sequence encodes CASSLASGDYEQYF. The complete variable domain, with remaining parts taken from reference TRBV7-9 and TRBJ2-7, reads DTGVSQNPRHKITKRGQNVTFRCDPISEHNRLYWYRQTLGQGPEFLTYFQNEAQLEKSRLLSDRFSAERPKGSFSTLEIQRTEQGDSAMYLCASSLASGDYEQYFGPGTRLTVT.

The chain links TRBV7-2 to TRBJ2-2; D perhaps matches TRBD1 (7 bases). The CDR3 is made up of 16 amino acids. Trimming took off 5 bases at V and 4 bases at J, with 17 bases between the two ends. The V gene's germline CDR1 is SGHTA and CDR2 FQGNSA. CDR3 in DNA: TGTGCCAGCAGCGAGGGGGCGGGGACCGTCACCGGGGAGCTGTTTTTT. As protein: CASSEGAGTVTGELFF.

The chain combines TRBV9 with TRBJ2-2; 10 nucleotides align to TRBD1. CDR1 SGDLS and CDR2 YYNGEE come from the germline V gene. Trimming removed 7 bases from V and 7 bases from J; junction bases left unmatched: 10. The CDR3 length is 15 residues. CDR3 sequence: CASSRTGGFSGELFF. Written as DNA, the CDR3 is TGTGCCAGCTCCCGGACAGGGGGTTTCAGCGGGGAGCTGTTTTTT.

The chain is built from TRBV6-1 and TRBJ2-1; no reliable D call. This CDR3 is 15 amino acids long. Germline loops: CDR1 MNHNS, CDR2 SASEGT. The V and J ends lost 1 base and 1 base respectively, with 8 bases between them. CDR3 residues: CASSEVSFSYNEQFF. The DNA for the CDR3 is TGTGCCAGCAGTGAAGTAAGCTTTTCCTACAATGAGCAGTTCTTC.

The chain links TRBV2 to TRBJ1-2; tentatively, D is TRBD1 (5 bases). The CDR3 extends over 14 amino acids. Trimming pared 6 bases from V and 0 bases from J, leaving 11 bases between. Germline V gene data show CDR1 as SNHLY and CDR2 as FYNNEI. The CDR3 is CASREQATNYGYTF. The CDR3 DNA follows: TGTGCCAGCAGGGAACAGGCGACTAACTATGGCTACACCTTC. Together with reference TRBV2 and TRBJ1-2, the CDR3 gives the full variable domain: EPEVTQTPSHQVTQMGQEVILRCVPISNHLYFYWYRQILGQKVEFLVSFYNNEISEKSEIFDDQFSVERPDGSNFTLKIRSTKLEDSAMYFCASREQATNYGYTFGSGTRLTVV.

The chain has TRBV9 and TRBJ1-1; the D gene is possibly TRBD1 (6 bases). The CDR3 runs 13 residues. Germline V lookup: CDR1 SGDLS, CDR2 YYNGEE. V was shortened by 0 bases and J by 4 bases, with 7 bases between the two germline ends. DNA of the CDR3: TGTGCCAGCAGCGTAGTCAGGGGCACTGAAGCTTTCTTT. The encoded protein is CASSVVRGTEAFF.

This clone was counted between two and nine times. This chain uses TRBV5-1 with TRBJ2-6, with TRBD1 matching over 7 bases. Germline-derived CDR1 and CDR2 are SGHRS and YFSETQ. The V and J ends lost 1 base and 0 bases, in that order; junction bases with no gene match: 10. CDR3 size: 19 residues. CDR3 in amino acids: CASSLSLLTGYSGANVLTF. As DNA, the CDR3 is TGCGCCAGCAGCTTGTCCCTCTTGACAGGGTACTCTGGGGCCAACGTCCTGACTTTC.

The rearrangement links TRBV7-2 to TRBJ1-3; D ambiguous. The ends were cut back, 6 bases at V and 0 bases at J, with 15 bases in the middle. Germline CDR1 and CDR2: SGHTA and FQGNSA. The CDR3 is 16 amino acids. The CDR3 DNA reads TGTGCCAGCAGGGGTGGTGGGAGCCGCTCTGGAAACACCATATATTTT. Protein product: CASRGGGSRSGNTIYF. The complete variable domain, with remaining parts taken from reference TRBV7-2 and TRBJ1-3, reads GAGVSQSPSNKVTEKGKDVELRCDPISGHTALYWYRQSLGQGLEFLIYFQGNSAPDKSGLPSDRFSAERTGGSVSTLTIQRTQQEDSAVYLCASRGGGSRSGNTIYFGEGSWLTVV.

The chain is built from TRBV5-1 and TRBJ1-3; D not certain. The CDR3 extends over 13 amino acids. V was cut by 7 bases and J by 4 bases, with 12 bases left in between. CDR1 and CDR2 (germline): SGHRS, YFSETQ. The CDR3 protein is CASRSGSGNTIYF. The CDR3 bases are TGCGCCAGCCGGTCGGGGTCCGGAAACACCATATATTTT.

The J gene is TRBJ2-7, the V gene TRBV5-1, with D unresolved. The CDR3 contains 14 residues. Trimming took off 2 bases at V and 0 bases at J, with 9 bases between the two ends. Germline lookup yields CDR1 SGHRS and CDR2 YFSETQ. CDR3 residues: CASSFFESSYEQYF. The CDR3 DNA reads TGCGCCAGCAGCTTTTTTGAGAGCTCCTACGAGCAGTACTTC.

This chain connects TRBV9 to TRBJ2-2; TRBD2 aligns across 7 bases. The germline gives CDR1 SGDLS, CDR2 YYNGEE. Trimming took 2 bases from V and 3 from J; bases not matched to a gene: 4. This CDR3 is 15 amino acids long. The CDR3 bases are TGTGCCAGCAGCGTCGGGGGGTTGGACACCGGGGAGCTGTTTTTT. Protein sequence: CASSVGGLDTGELFF.

This chain uses TRBV7-9 with TRBJ1-1; D perhaps matches TRBD1 (6 bases). The germline V gene has CDR1 SEHNR and CDR2 FQNEAQ (reference sequence). V shed 3 bases and J shed 1 base, with 9 bases lying between them. The CDR3 consists of 14 residues. The CDR3 DNA follows: TGTGCCAGCAGCTTGAAACAGGGGAACACTGAAGCTTTCTTT. Protein sequence: CASSLKQGNTEAFF.

This chain connects TRBV5-1 to TRBJ2-7; 7 positions agree with TRBD2. This CDR3 has 16 residues. J lost 2 bases, V lost 4 bases, and 12 bases had no gene match. Germline CDR1 is SGHRS and CDR2 is YFSETQ. The CDR3 loop is CASSKAWDYYPYEQYF. The CDR3 bases are TGCGCCAGCAGCAAAGCTTGGGACTACTACCCCTACGAGCAGTACTTC.

The V and J genes are TRBV6-6 and TRBJ1-2; 10 bases map to TRBD1. This CDR3 contains 14 residues. The V and J ends lost 6 bases and 3 bases, in that order; junction bases with no gene match: 4. In germline, CDR1 is MNHNY, CDR2 SVGAGI (reference sequence). The CDR3, as DNA: TGTGCCAGCAGACGCGGACAGGGGGACTATGGCTACACCTTC. It translates to CASRRGQGDYGYTF.

The gene calls are TRBV18 and TRBJ2-1; 8 positions match TRBD1. From germline, CDR1 is KGHSH and CDR2 LQKENI. This CDR3 comprises 16 residues. V shed 3 bases, J shed 0 bases, and the junction held 4 bases outside the gene matches. The CDR3 sequence is CASSPGDRGSYNEQFF. The DNA for the CDR3 is TGTGCCAGCTCACCTGGTGACAGGGGCTCCTACAATGAGCAGTTCTTC.

The chain employs TRBV28 and TRBJ1-4; 7 bases agree with TRBD1. The CDR3 totals 16 residues. Germline trimming cut 6 bases from V and 3 bases from J; bases unmatched to any gene: 10. In germline, CDR1 is MDHEN, CDR2 SYDVKM. The CDR3 region has the DNA TGTGCCAGCAGCCGATACAGGGGTCGGGCTAATGAAAAACTGTTTTTT. Translation gives CASSRYRGRANEKLFF.